This TCR beta chain was sequenced in a study of T cell repertoires in cytomegalovirus infection. Study-level background: Indications of both CMV infection and matching HLA type were provided by public TCR beta signatures. Study results and caveats: HLA-C-restricted CMV clonotypes gave the most frequent clonotype in two of eight donors.

From the reads, TCRdb called clonotypes with MiXCR, one entry per CDR3 protein. This sample has around 300,000 distinct CDR3 sequences; around 25% occur once, and the top ten carry 14%. Comments on this clonotype: Its antigen is unidentified.

Sequenced material: PBMCs. The TCR was taken from a human donor in good health (CMV status not recorded). Some clones in this sample may be carry-over from other donors' samples.

The CDR3 DNA reads as TGTGCCAGCAGTTACCCTCGGACTGGGCCTTACAATGAGCAGTTCTTC. This codes for CASSYPRTGPYNEQFF. This chain uses TRBV6-2 or TRBV6-3 with TRBJ2-1; D is possibly TRBD2 (5 bases). CDR1 is MNHEY, CDR2 SVGEGT, per germline. Trimming pared 2 bases from V and 4 bases from J, leaving 15 bases between. The CDR3 consists of 16 residues.